The 8 T cell receptor beta chains below come from one sample, sequenced in a study of cytomegalovirus exposure and HLA in healthy donors. Primers included in the PCR were 60 Vbeta and 13 Jbeta primers. Measured with immunoSEQ multiplex PCR; TCRdb has only the in-frame clones, and not every one. The data hold around 150,000 clones, with roughly 80% observed a single time. The sequenced material came from PBMCs. Receptor source: a man in his thirties or forties in good health and CMV-seronegative.

This clone was found once. The V call is TRBV6-1, the J call TRBJ1-6; D gene ambiguous. The germline CDR1 and CDR2 sequences are MNHNS and SASEGT. V was trimmed by 5 bases and J by 5 bases, leaving 4 bases between them. CDR3 size: 12 residues. The CDR3 loop is CASSTDNSPLHF. As DNA, the CDR3 is TGTGCCAGCAGTACGGATAATTCACCCCTCCACTTT.

The sample holds one count of this clone. This chain connects TRBV7-9 to TRBJ2-5, with D perhaps matching TRBD2 (5 bases). The V and J ends lost 8 bases and 0 bases respectively, with 7 bases between them. The length of the CDR3 is 12 residues. CDR1 SEHNR and CDR2 FQNEAQ come from the germline V gene (reference sequence). The CDR3 nucleotides read TGTGCCAGCGGGCGGGACCAAGAGACCCAGTACTTC. This encodes CASGRDQETQYF.

This rearrangement joins TRBV6-5 to TRBJ2-7, with 16 bases identical to TRBD2. The germline gives CDR1 MNHEY, CDR2 SVGAGI. Trimming cost V 5 bases and J 7 bases; bases outside gene matches: 2. The CDR3 is made up of 14 amino acids. The CDR3 DNA reads TGTGCCAGCAGTCAGGGACTAGCGGGAGGGGAGCAGTACTTC. It translates to CASSQGLAGGEQYF.

This clone has only one observation. This chain links TRBV28 with TRBJ2-3, with unresolved D. The CDR3 has 14 residues. Germline loops: CDR1 MDHEN, CDR2 SYDVKM. V dropped 6 bases and J dropped 6 bases, with 16 bases sitting between them. CDR3 in amino acids: CASRSPSSMDTQYF. CDR3 coding DNA: TGTGCCAGCAGAAGCCCGAGTTCCATGGATACGCAGTATTTT.

The J gene is TRBJ1-5, the V gene TRBV5-4; D perhaps matches TRBD1 (5 bases). The V gene's germline CDR1 is SGHNT and CDR2 YYREEE (reference sequence). V gave up 5 bases and J gave up 4 bases, with 13 bases separating them. The CDR3 has 14 residues. CDR3 amino acids: CASSSDSLNQPQHF. The DNA of the CDR3 is TGTGCCAGCAGTTCTGACAGCCTAAATCAGCCCCAGCATTTT.

V gene TRBV7-6 combines with J gene TRBJ2-3; 7 bases match TRBD1. Germline V gene sequence: CDR1 SGHVS, CDR2 FNYEAQ. Unmatched junction bases numbered 11, after V lost 1 base and J lost 1 base. The CDR3 length is 18 residues. In DNA form, the CDR3 reads TGTGCCAGCAGCTTAGGGGGACAGCCCTTTTTGGGCACAGATACGCAGTATTTT. This sequence encodes CASSLGGQPFLGTDTQYF.

The chain links TRBV6-1 to TRBJ1-3, with 7 bases lining up with TRBD1. Germline V gene lookup returns CDR1 MNHNS and CDR2 SASEGT. The trim removed 6 bases at V and 4 bases at J, leaving 9 bases unmatched. The CDR3 totals 15 residues. The CDR3 sequence: CASSRQGGKGNTIYF. The CDR3 coding sequence is TGTGCCAGCAGCCGACAGGGTGGCAAAGGAAACACCATATATTTT.

The CDR3 coding sequence is TGTGCCAGCAGCCCTTCGAAGCGGGAGATCACAGATACGCAGTATTTT. This gives the protein CASSPSKREITDTQYF. This chain connects TRBV5-6 to TRBJ2-3; 8 bases are a match to TRBD2. CDR3 length: 16 amino acids. The germline V gene has CDR1 SGHDT and CDR2 YYEEEE. J was trimmed by 2 bases and V by 4 bases; bases with no gene match: 9.